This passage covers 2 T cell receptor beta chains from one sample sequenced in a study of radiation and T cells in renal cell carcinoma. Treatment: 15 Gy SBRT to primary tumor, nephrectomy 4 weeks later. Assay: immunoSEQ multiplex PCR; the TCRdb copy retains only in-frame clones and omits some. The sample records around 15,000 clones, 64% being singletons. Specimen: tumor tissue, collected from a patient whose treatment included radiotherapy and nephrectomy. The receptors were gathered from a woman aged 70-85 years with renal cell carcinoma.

The CDR3, as DNA: TGTGCCTGGAGACACATTCGAGGGGACTATGGCTACACCTTC. Its protein is CAWRHIRGDYGYTF. This chain joins TRBV30 and TRBJ1-2; TRBD1 is a possible D gene (5 bases). CDR1 and CDR2 (germline): GTSNPN, SVGIG (reference sequence). V was trimmed by 3 bases and J by 3 bases, leaving 14 bases between them. The CDR3 extends over 14 amino acids.

CDR3 amino acids: CASSHRPGQGTYGYTF. The CDR3 nucleotides read TGTGCCAGCAGTCATAGGCCGGGGCAGGGTACCTATGGCTACACCTTC. This rearrangement joins TRBV27 to TRBJ1-2; tentatively, D is TRBD1 (5 bases). There are 16 residues in the CDR3. Germline values: CDR1 MNHEY, CDR2 SMNVEV (reference sequence). V was pared by 5 bases and J by 4 bases, with 20 bases between.